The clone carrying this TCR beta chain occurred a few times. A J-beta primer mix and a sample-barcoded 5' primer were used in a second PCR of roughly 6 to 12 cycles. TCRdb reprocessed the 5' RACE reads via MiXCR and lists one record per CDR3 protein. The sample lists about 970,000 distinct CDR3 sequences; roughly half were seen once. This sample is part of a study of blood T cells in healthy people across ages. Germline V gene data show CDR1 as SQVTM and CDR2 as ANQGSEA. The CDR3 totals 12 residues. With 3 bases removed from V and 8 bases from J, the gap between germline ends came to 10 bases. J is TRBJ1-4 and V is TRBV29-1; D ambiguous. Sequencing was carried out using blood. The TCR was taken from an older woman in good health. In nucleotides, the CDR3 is TGCAGCGTTGATGGTCCGGGGGAAAAACTGTTTTTT. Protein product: CSVDGPGEKLFF.